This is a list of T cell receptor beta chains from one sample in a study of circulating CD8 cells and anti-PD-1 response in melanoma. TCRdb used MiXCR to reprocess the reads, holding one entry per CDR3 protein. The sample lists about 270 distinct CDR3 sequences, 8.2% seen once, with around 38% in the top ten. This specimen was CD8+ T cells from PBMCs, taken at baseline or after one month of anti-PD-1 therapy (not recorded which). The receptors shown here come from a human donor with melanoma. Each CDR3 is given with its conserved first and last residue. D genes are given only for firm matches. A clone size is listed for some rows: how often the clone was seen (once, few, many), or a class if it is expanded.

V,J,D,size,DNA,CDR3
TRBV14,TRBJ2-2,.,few,TGTGCCAGCAGCCTAAGACAGAACACCGGGGAGCTGTTTTTT,CASSLRQNTGELFF
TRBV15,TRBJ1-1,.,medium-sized,TGTGCCACCAGCAGAGATCTCGTCCAGTACAGGGCGGGTACTGAAGCTTTCTTT,CATSRDLVQYRAGTEAFF
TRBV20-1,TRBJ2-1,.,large,TGCAGTGCTTGTGACCTTCTTCTAGGCAATGAGCAGTTCTTC,CSACDLLLGNEQFF
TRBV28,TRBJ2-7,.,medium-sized,TGTGCCAGCAGTACCAGGGACTCTAGGCGGTACTACGAGCAGTACTTC,CASSTRDSRRYYEQYF
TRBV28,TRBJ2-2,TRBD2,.,TGTGCCAGCAGTGGCTTTGGGACTAGCGGGGCCAGTGGCACCGGGGAGCTGTCTTTT,CASSGFGTSGASGTGELSF
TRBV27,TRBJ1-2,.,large,TGTGCCAGCAGTGGCGGACAGACTTACTATGGCTACACCTTC,CASSGGQTYYGYTF
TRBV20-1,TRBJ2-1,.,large,TGCGGGACTTTCGCGGCCTACAATGAGCAGTTCTTC,CGTFAAYNEQFF
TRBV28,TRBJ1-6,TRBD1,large,TGTGCCAGCAGTACATTCCAGGGGGCGGCGCGGGATTCACCCCTCCACTTT,CASSTFQGAARDSPLHF
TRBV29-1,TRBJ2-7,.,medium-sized,TGCAGCGCTGAAGGTCGGGACCCCTTAGGGGCCTACGAGCAGTACTTC,CSAEGRDPLGAYEQYF
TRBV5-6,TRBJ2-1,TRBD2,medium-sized,TGTGCCAGCAGCTCTAGGGGTCTAGCGGGAAGCCCCTACAATGAGCAGTTCTTC,CASSSRGLAGSPYNEQFF
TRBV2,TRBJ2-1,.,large,TGTGCCAGCAGTGATCCGGGGGCCTCCTACAATGAGCAGTTCTTC,CASSDPGASYNEQFF
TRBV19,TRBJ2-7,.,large,TGTGCCAGTAGCTCACCGAGCTCCTACGAGCAGTACTTC,CASSSPSSYEQYF
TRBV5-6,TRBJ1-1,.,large,TGTGCCAGCAGTCCGGCAGGGACTGAAGCTTTCTTT,CASSPAGTEAFF
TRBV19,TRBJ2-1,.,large,TGTGCCAGTAGTATATACGACGGCTGGGCTGGGAATGAGCAGTTCTTC,CASSIYDGWAGNEQFF
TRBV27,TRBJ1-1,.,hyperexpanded,TGTGCCAGCAGGTCTGGACAGACAAACACTGAAGCTTTCTTT,CASRSGQTNTEAFF
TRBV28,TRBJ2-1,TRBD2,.,TGTGCCAGCAGCTTAACGAGCGGACTAGCGAGGAATGAGCAGTTCTTC,CASSLTSGLARNEQFF
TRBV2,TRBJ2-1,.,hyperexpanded,TGTGCCAGCAGTGATCCCTCCGAAGCCACGTCAGATGAGCAGTTCTTC,CASSDPSEATSDEQFF
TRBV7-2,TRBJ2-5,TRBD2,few,TGTGCCAGCAGCTTGGTAGCCGGGAGGCGGGAGGAGACCCAGTACTTC,CASSLVAGRREETQYF
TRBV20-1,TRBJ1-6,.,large,TGCAGTGCCTGGGATGGGAGGTCACCCCTCCACTTT,CSAWDGRSPLHF
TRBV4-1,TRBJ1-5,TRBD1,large,TGCGCCAGCAGCCCCCCCGGACAGGGCAATCAGCCCCAGCATTTT,CASSPPGQGNQPQHF
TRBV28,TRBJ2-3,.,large,TGTGCCAGCAACGGGGGCACAGATACGCAGTATTTT,CASNGGTDTQYF
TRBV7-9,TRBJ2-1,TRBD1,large,TGTGCCAGCAGCCCGAGGGACAGGGACCCCCACTCCTACAATGAGCAGTTCTTC,CASSPRDRDPHSYNEQFF
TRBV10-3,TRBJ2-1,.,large,TGTGCCATCAGTGAGTCGACGCAGAATTCCTACAATGAGCAGTTCTTC,CAISESTQNSYNEQFF
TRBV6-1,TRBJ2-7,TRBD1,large,TGTGCCAGCTGGGACAGTCTCGACTACGAGCAGTACTTC,CASWDSLDYEQYF
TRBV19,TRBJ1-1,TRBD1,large,TGTGCCAGTGACAGGGTTCCGAACACTGAAGCTTTCTTT,CASDRVPNTEAFF
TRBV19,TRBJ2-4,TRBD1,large,TGTGCCAGTATAGGGGACAGCCGAAACATTCAGTACTTC,CASIGDSRNIQYF
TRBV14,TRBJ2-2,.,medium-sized,TGTGCCAGCAGCCAAGTACCGAACACCGGGGAGCTGTTTTTT,CASSQVPNTGELFF